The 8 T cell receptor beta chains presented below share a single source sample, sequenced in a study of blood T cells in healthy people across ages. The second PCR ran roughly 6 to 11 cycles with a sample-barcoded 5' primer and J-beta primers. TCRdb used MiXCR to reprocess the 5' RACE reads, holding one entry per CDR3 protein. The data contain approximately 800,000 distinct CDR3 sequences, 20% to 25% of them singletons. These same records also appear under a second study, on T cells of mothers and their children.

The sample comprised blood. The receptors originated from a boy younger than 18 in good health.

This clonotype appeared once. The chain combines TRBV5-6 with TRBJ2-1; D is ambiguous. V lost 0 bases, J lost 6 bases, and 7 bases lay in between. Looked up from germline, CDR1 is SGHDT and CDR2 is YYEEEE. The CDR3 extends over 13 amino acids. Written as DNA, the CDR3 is TGTGCCAGCAGCTTGGGTTTTCCCAATGAGCAGTTCTTC. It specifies CASSLGFPNEQFF.

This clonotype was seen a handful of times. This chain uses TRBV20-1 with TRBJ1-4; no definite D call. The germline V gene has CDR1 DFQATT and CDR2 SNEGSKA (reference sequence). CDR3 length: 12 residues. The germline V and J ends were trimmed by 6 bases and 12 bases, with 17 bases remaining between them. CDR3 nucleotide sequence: TGCAGTGCGGAAGGGTCTTCTAAGGAACTGTTTTTT. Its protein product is CSAEGSSKELFF.

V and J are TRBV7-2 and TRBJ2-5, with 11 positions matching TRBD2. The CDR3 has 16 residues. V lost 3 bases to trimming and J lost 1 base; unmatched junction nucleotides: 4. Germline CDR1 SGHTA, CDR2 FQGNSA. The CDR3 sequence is CASSFLAGGLQETQYF. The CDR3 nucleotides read TGTGCCAGCAGCTTCTTAGCGGGGGGGCTCCAAGAGACCCAGTACTTC.

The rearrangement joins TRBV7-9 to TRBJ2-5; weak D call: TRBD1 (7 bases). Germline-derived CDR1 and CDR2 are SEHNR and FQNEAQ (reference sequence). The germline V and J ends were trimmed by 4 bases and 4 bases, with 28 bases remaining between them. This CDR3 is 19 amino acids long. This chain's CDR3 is CASSSPYERSGAGGETQYF. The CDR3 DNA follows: TGTGCCAGCAGCTCCCCATACGAGAGATCGGGGGCAGGGGGAGAGACCCAGTACTTC. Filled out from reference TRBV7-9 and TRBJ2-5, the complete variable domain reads DTGVSQNPRHKITKRGQNVTFRCDPISEHNRLYWYRQTLGQGPEFLTYFQNEAQLEKSRLLSDRFSAERPKGSFSTLEIQRTEQGDSAMYLCASSSPYERSGAGGETQYFGPGTRLLVL.

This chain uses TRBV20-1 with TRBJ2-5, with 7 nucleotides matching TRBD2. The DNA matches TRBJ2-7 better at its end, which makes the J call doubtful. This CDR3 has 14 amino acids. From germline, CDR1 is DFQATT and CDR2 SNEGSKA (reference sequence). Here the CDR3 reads CSALAETTSYEQYF. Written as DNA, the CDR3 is TGCAGTGCCCTAGCGGAAACTACCTCCTACGAGCAGTACTTC.

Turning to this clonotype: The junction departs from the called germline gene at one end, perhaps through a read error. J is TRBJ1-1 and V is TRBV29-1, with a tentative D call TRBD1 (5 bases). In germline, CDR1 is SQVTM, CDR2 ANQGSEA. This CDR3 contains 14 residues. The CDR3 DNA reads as TGCAGCGTGAAAAAGACAGTCATGAACACTGGAGCTTTCTTT. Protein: CSVKKTVMNTGAFF.

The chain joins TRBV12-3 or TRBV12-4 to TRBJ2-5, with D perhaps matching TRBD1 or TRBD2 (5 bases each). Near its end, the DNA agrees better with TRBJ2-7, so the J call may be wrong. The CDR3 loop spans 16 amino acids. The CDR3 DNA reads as TGTGCCAGCAGTTCTCCCCGGGGCGACCAACTTTACGAGCAGTACTTC. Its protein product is CASSSPRGDQLYEQYF.

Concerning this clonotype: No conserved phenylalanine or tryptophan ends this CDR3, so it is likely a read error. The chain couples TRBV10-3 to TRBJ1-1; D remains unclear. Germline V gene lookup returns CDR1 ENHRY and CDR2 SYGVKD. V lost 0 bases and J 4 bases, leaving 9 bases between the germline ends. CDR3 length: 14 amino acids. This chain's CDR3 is CAISESGPFTEAFL. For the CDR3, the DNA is TGTGCCATCAGTGAGTCCGGACCTTTCACTGAAGCTTTCCTT.